A single sample is the source of the 4 T cell receptor beta chains below, sequenced in a study of cytomegalovirus exposure and HLA in healthy donors. The PCR had 60 Vbeta and 13 Jbeta primers. TCRdb keeps only in-frame clones here, not all; method: immunoSEQ multiplex PCR. This table holds some 140,000 clones, roughly 80% found once. The sample taken for sequencing was PBMCs. The source is a man aged 25-40 years in good health and CMV-seronegative.

This chain uses TRBV28 with TRBJ1-5; D ambiguous. The germline CDR1 and CDR2 sequences are MDHEN and SYDVKM. Trimming stripped 4 bases from V and 3 bases from J, with 16 bases between. This CDR3 region has 16 residues. The CDR3 nucleotides are TGTGCCAGCAGTTCGGAGACGCGGGTCTCCAATCAGCCCCAGCATTTT. This encodes CASSSETRVSNQPQHF.

V is TRBV5-1 and J is TRBJ2-2; D is unresolved. The CDR3 loop spans 14 amino acids. V lost 0 bases and J 1 base, leaving 4 bases between the germline ends. Germline CDR1 is SGHRS and CDR2 is YFSETQ. As DNA, the CDR3 is TGCGCCAGCAGCTTGGCACAGAACACCGGGGAGCTGTTTTTT. Translating gives CASSLAQNTGELFF.

This clone appeared once. The chain links TRBV6-1 to TRBJ2-7; the match to TRBD1 covers 9 bases. The DNA end is a closer match to TRBJ2-1, so the J assignment may be wrong. The CDR3 extends over 15 amino acids. The V gene's germline CDR1 is MNHNS and CDR2 SASEGT. The CDR3 region has the DNA TGTGCCAGCACTGTAGGGACAGGGTCGTACAATGAGCAGTTCTTC. It yields the protein CASTVGTGSYNEQFF.

The rearrangement uses TRBV30 and TRBJ2-3, with 16 bases that match TRBD2. J lost 2 bases, V lost 2 bases, and 4 bases had no gene match. This CDR3 is 17 amino acids long. CDR1 and CDR2 (germline): GTSNPN, SVGIG (reference sequence). CDR3 protein: CAWSQGLAGGVTDTQYF. CDR3 nucleotide sequence: TGTGCCTGGAGTCAGGGACTAGCGGGAGGGGTCACAGATACGCAGTATTTT. Full variable domain (rest looked up from reference TRBV30 and TRBJ2-3): SQTIHQWPATLVQPVGSPLSLECTVEGTSNPNLYWYRQAAGRGLQLLFYSVGIGQISSEVPQNLSASRPQDRQFILSSKKLLLSDSGFYLCAWSQGLAGGVTDTQYFGPGTRLTVL.